The 15 T cell receptor beta chains below were found in one sample sequenced in a study of identical twins. TCRdb itself ran the 5' RACE reads through MiXCR, one entry per CDR3 protein. The sample shows 1.5 million or so distinct CDR3 sequences, around 29% of them seen only once. The sequenced sample was cord blood. The source of these receptors is a newborn girl in good health.

There are a few counts of this clonotype. V usage is TRBV24-1 and J usage is TRBJ2-1, with 14 positions matching TRBD2. The germline gives CDR1 KGHDR, CDR2 SFDVKD. CDR3 size: 17 residues. Trimming cost V 0 bases and J 4 bases; bases outside gene matches: 1. The DNA for the CDR3 is TGTGCCACCAGTGATTTGGGGACTAGCGGGAGATACAATGAGCAGTTCTTC. Amino acid sequence: CATSDLGTSGRYNEQFF.

The rearrangement joins TRBV11-2 to TRBJ2-1; TRBD2 aligns across 7 bases. V was clipped by 5 bases and J by 9 bases; unmatched bases: 13. Germline V gene data show CDR1 as SGHAT and CDR2 as FQNNGV. The CDR3 runs to 15 residues. The CDR3 DNA reads as TGTGCCAGCAGCGTCGTTCGGCGGGAGCGGCGTGAGCAGTTCTTC. Amino acids: CASSVVRRERREQFF.

This clonotype was detected a few times. The V gene is TRBV20-1, the J gene TRBJ2-7; a weak D match, TRBD2 (6 bases). CDR1 and CDR2 from the germline V gene are DFQATT and SNEGSKA (reference sequence). The CDR3 sequence is 14 residues long. V was pared by 4 bases and J by 4 bases, with 17 bases between. CDR3 nucleotide sequence: TGCAGTGCTAATATCCCTAGCGCCCCATACGAGCAGTACTTC. It is translated as CSANIPSAPYEQYF.

V and J are TRBV12-3 or TRBV12-4 and TRBJ2-5; D ambiguous. The germline V and J ends were trimmed by 8 bases and 5 bases, with 12 bases remaining between them. This CDR3 has 12 residues. CDR3 in DNA: TGTGCCAGCGCCAACCGAAGGGAGACCCAGTACTTC. Encoded protein: CASANRRETQYF.

The chain recombines TRBV12-3 or TRBV12-4 with TRBJ2-7, with 8 bases lining up with TRBD2. The length of the CDR3 is 15 residues. J lost 3 bases, V lost 5 bases, and 9 bases had no gene match. The CDR3 DNA reads TGTGCCAGCAGTACGAGCGGGGGACTTTACTACGAGCAGTACTTC. Protein sequence: CASSTSGGLYYEQYF.

The chain links TRBV20-1 to TRBJ1-1; tentative D call: TRBD1 (6 bases). V lost 5 bases and J lost 5, with 15 bases in between. The CDR3 is 13 residues long. Per germline, CDR1 DFQATT and CDR2 SNEGSKA (reference sequence). The CDR3 region has the DNA TGCAGTGCTTTAGACAGGACCGCGACTGAAGCTTTCTTT. Its protein product is CSALDRTATEAFF.

This clonotype has only a few counts. The chain links TRBV7-8 to TRBJ2-3; maybe TRBD1 (5 bases). The CDR3 runs to 16 residues. The germline V gene has CDR1 SGHVS and CDR2 FQNEAQ. V lost 6 bases, J lost 6 bases, and 22 bases lay in between. The CDR3 protein is CASRPGYRAVWDTQYF. CDR3 DNA sequence: TGTGCCAGCAGGCCAGGGTATAGAGCAGTCTGGGATACGCAGTATTTT.

Note on this clonotype: This may be a read error, as it is one base from a much larger clone. The chain is built from TRBV7-2 and TRBJ2-3; 9 nucleotides line up with TRBD2. The CDR3 sequence is 15 residues long. Germline CDR1 reads SGHTA; CDR2 reads FQGNSA. DNA for the CDR3: TGTGTCAGCAGCTTTGTTGCGGGAGGGACAGATACGCAGTATTTT. Its translation: CVSSFVAGGTDTQYF.

This sequence joins TRBV6-1 and TRBJ2-1; 10 nucleotides line up with TRBD2. The CDR3 has 16 residues. V trimming: 2 bases; J trimming: 0 bases; junction bases outside the gene matches: 1. Germline CDR1 MNHNS, CDR2 SASEGT. The CDR3 DNA reads as TGTGCCAGCAGTGAACAGCGGGAGGGCTCCTACAATGAGCAGTTCTTC. It specifies CASSEQREGSYNEQFF.

The chain carries TRBV10-1 and TRBJ2-7; D ambiguous. The CDR3 spans 15 residues. The germline V gene has CDR1 WNHNN and CDR2 SYGVQD (reference sequence). Between the trimmed V and J ends, which lost 2 bases and 2 bases, there was a span of 13 bases. The CDR3 DNA sequence: TGCGCCAGCAGTGAGGTCACAGCTGGCACCTACGAGCAGTACTTC. Translation gives CASSEVTAGTYEQYF.

This clonotype was picked up many times. The rearrangement links TRBV27 to TRBJ1-4; D remains ambiguous. From germline, CDR1 is MNHEY and CDR2 SMNVEV (reference sequence). Trimming left V 4 bases short and J 8 bases short, with 8 bases between. The CDR3 runs 12 residues. This CDR3 is CASSSRREKLFF. CDR3 DNA: TGTGCCAGCAGTTCTCGGCGGGAAAAACTGTTTTTT. Combining the CDR3 with reference TRBV27 and TRBJ1-4 gives the whole variable domain EAQVTQNPRYLITVTGKKLTVTCSQNMNHEYMSWYRQDPGLGLRQIYYSMNVEVTDKGDVPEGYKVSRKEKRNFPLILESPSPNQTSLYFCASSSRREKLFFGSGTQLSVL.

The V and J genes are TRBV20-1 and TRBJ2-3; 8 positions match TRBD2. V was clipped by 3 bases and J by 4 bases; unmatched bases: 6. Germline CDR1 reads DFQATT; CDR2 reads SNEGSKA (reference sequence). The CDR3 runs 14 residues. The CDR3 reads CSASGRAGSDTQYF. The CDR3 DNA is TGCAGTGCTAGCGGGAGGGCCGGGTCAGATACGCAGTATTTT.

This chain links TRBV29-1 with TRBJ1-2, with 7 bases matching TRBD1. CDR1 and CDR2 from the germline V gene are SQVTM and ANQGSEA. This CDR3 is 18 amino acids long. Trimming took 3 bases from V and 4 from J; bases not matched to a gene: 20. CDR3 protein: CSVDQILGGGGDSYGYTF. The CDR3 DNA is TGCAGCGTTGACCAGATCTTAGGTGGGGGTGGGGACAGCTATGGCTACACCTTC.

CDR3 nucleotide sequence: TGTGCCAGCAGTTTACAACAGGCCTCCTACGAGCAGTACTTC. Its protein product is CASSLQQASYEQYF. This chain connects TRBV27 to TRBJ2-7; the D gene is possibly TRBD1 (5 bases). The ends were cut back, 2 bases at V and 0 bases at J, with 8 bases in the middle. From germline, CDR1 is MNHEY and CDR2 SMNVEV (reference sequence). The CDR3 contains 14 residues.

The chain links TRBV12-3 or TRBV12-4 to TRBJ2-5; 11 nucleotides agree with TRBD2. The CDR3 is 14 amino acids. The ends lost 0 bases at V and 11 bases at J; junction bases unmatched: 5. The CDR3 is CASSLASGGDEQYF. Here the CDR3 DNA reads TGTGCCAGCAGTTTAGCTAGCGGGGGGGATGAGCAGTACTTC.